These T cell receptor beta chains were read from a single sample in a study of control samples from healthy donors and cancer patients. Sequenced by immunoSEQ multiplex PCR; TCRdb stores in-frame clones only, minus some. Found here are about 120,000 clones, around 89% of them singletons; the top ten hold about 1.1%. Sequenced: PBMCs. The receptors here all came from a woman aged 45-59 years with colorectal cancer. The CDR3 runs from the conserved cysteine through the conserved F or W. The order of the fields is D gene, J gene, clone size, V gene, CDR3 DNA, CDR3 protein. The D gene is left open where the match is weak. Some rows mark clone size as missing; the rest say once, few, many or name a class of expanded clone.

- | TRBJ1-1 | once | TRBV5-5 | TGTGCCAGCAGCTTGGACCCCAATTTGCACGGGGCGTTGAACACTGAAGCTTTCTTT | CASSLDPNLHGALNTEAFF
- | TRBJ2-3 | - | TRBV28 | TGTGCCAGCAGTTTACCCGAAGATACGCAGTATTTT | CASSLPEDTQYF
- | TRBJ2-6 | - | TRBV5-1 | TGCGCCAGCAGCTTGACCGGGGGCCGCGCTGGGGCCAACGTCCTGACTTTC | CASSLTGGRAGANVLTF
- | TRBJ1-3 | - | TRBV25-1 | TGTGCCAGCAGTGAGCCAGGGGATATCTCTGGAAACACCATATATTTT | CASSEPGDISGNTIYF
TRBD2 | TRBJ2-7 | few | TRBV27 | TGTGCCAGCCGCAACCTAGCGGGAGAGCAACGAGAGCAGTACTTC | CASRNLAGEQREQYF
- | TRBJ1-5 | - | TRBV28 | TGTGCCAGCTCGGTCAGCAATCAGCCCCAGCATTTT | CASSVSNQPQHF
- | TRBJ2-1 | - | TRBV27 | TGTGCCAGCAGTTTCGGGAGCCCCGAGGGTGAGCAGTTCTTC | CASSFGSPEGEQFF
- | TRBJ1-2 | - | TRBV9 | TGTGCCAGCAGCGCGACCATCTATGGCTACACCTTC | CASSATIYGYTF
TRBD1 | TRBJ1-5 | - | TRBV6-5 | TGTGCCAGCAGCCAAGGGGGCCAGCCCCAGCATTTT | CASSQGGQPQHF
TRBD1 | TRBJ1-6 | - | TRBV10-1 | TGCGCCAGCAGAGTCGACAGGGATAATTCACCCCTCCACTTT | CASRVDRDNSPLHF
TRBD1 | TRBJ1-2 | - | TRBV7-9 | TGTGCCAGCAGTCAGCTGGGACAGGGGGACGGCTACACCTTC | CASSQLGQGDGYTF
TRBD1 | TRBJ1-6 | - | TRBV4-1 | TGCGCCAGCAGCCAAGATATGGACAGGGGAACTTCACCCCTCCACTTT | CASSQDMDRGTSPLHF
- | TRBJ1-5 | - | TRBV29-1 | TGCAGCGTTGAAGGAGGGGAGGATCAGCCCCAGCATTTT | CSVEGGEDQPQHF
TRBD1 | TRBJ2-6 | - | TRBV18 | TGTGCCAGCTCACCACCGACAGGGGCGAGCTCTGGGGCCAACGTCCTGACTTTC | CASSPPTGASSGANVLTF
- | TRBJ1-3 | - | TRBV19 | TGTGCCAGTATCCCGACCGGGACCCCGAGCTCTGGAAACACCATATATTTT | CASIPTGTPSSGNTIYF
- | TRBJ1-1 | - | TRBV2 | TGTGCCAGCAGTGGAAACAGGTTGAACACTGAAGCTTTCTTT | CASSGNRLNTEAFF
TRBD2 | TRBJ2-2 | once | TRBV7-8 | TGTGCCAGCAACGAGCGGGAGGGGGACACCGGGGAGCTGTTTTTT | CASNEREGDTGELFF
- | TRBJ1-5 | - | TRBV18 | TGTGCCAGCTCACCGATGGGGAGAGGGCATCAGCCCCAGCATTTT | CASSPMGRGHQPQHF
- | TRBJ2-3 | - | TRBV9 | TGTGCCAGCAGCGTAGGGGCGACGGTCGCAGATACGCAGTATTTT | CASSVGATVADTQYF
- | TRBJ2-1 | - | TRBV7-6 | TGTGCCAGCAGCTTATTCTACAATGAGCAGTTCTTC | CASSLFYNEQFF
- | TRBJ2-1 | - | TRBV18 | TGTGCCAGCTCACCCGCAGGGGGGAATGAGCAGTTCTTC | CASSPAGGNEQFF
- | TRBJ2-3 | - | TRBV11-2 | TGTGCCAGCAGATATAATAGGGACACAGATACGCAGTATTTT | CASRYNRDTDTQYF
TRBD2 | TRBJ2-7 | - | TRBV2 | TGTGCCAGCTGGCTACCGGGAGGGGTATTAGGCGAGCAGTACTTC | CASWLPGGVLGEQYF
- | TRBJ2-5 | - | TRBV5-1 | TGCGCCAGCAGCTTGACTTCGGAGACCCAGTACTTC | CASSLTSETQYF
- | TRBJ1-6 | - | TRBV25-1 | TGTGCCAGCACCCAAGGGGGGGGTTCGTATAATTCACCCCTCCACTTT | CASTQGGGSYNSPLHF